These T cell receptor beta chains were read from a single sample in a study of control samples from healthy donors and cancer patients. Measured with immunoSEQ multiplex PCR; TCRdb has only the in-frame clones, and not every one. Of roughly 170,000 clones listed, around 88% are singletons. Sequencing was performed on blood. The origin of the receptors is a woman in her 30s in good health. Both conserved end residues are part of each CDR3. The order of the fields is J gene, D gene, V gene, CDR3 length, CDR3 protein. The D gene is left open where the match is weak.

TRBJ1-1 | - | TRBV4-1 | 15 | CASSQVRGRGTEAFF
TRBJ1-1 | - | TRBV5-5 | 14 | CASIQTGNSLEAFF
TRBJ2-1 | TRBD2 | TRBV6-2/TRBV6-3 | 15 | CASSRLAGGVDEQFF
TRBJ2-2 | - | TRBV4-1 | 16 | CASSQAGGSYTGELFF
TRBJ2-7 | TRBD1 | TRBV2 | 16 | CASTFPPGQGNYEQYF
TRBJ2-1 | - | TRBV5-1 | 16 | CASSLDGGLNYNEQFF
TRBJ1-1 | - | TRBV12-3/TRBV12-4 | 13 | CASTSQQNTEAFF
TRBJ1-5 | - | TRBV25-1 | 14 | CASGGGVSNQPQHF
TRBJ2-5 | - | TRBV27 | 13 | CASSLGLTGTQYF
TRBJ1-6 | - | TRBV4-1 | 16 | CASSQFTWTDNSPLHF
TRBJ2-7 | - | TRBV11-2 | 15 | CASSLENMRTYEQYF
TRBJ1-4 | - | TRBV4-1 | 16 | CASSQNTVATNEKLFF
TRBJ2-7 | - | TRBV5-1 | 12 | CASSLGDYEQYF
TRBJ1-2 | TRBD1 | TRBV29-1 | 13 | CSVTGTGAYGYTF
TRBJ2-4 | - | TRBV20-1 | 13 | CSASRTDGTIQYF
TRBJ2-1 | TRBD2 | TRBV27 | 15 | CASSPGLAGSNEQFF
TRBJ2-7 | - | TRBV28 | 15 | CASSSPPGVSYEQYF
TRBJ2-2 | - | TRBV27 | 15 | CASSLLWPGPGELFF
TRBJ2-3 | TRBD2 | TRBV3-1/TRBV3-2 | 16 | CASSPWGGGKTDTQYF
TRBJ1-6 | - | TRBV27 | 17 | CASSQGPRAGANSPLHF
TRBJ1-1 | TRBD1 | TRBV5-6 | 14 | CASKRGQMNTEAFF
TRBJ2-3 | TRBD2 | TRBV5-4 | 16 | CASSFRTSGITDTQYF
TRBJ1-1 | - | TRBV5-1 | 15 | CASSRVVRGNTEAFF